This TCR beta chain was documented in a study of monozygotic twins with inflammatory bowel disease. CDR1 is LGHNA, CDR2 YSLEER, per germline. This CDR3 comprises 16 residues. TCRdb reanalyzed the 5' RACE reads and collapses them to one entry per CDR3 protein, without DNA. The sample totals 350,000 to 500,000 distinct CDR3 sequences. This receptor was taken from a human donor with ulcerative colitis or Crohn's disease, or a healthy co-twin of an affected twin (not recorded which). This chain joins TRBV4-3 and TRBJ2-5; the D call from TCRdb, TRBD2, cannot be confirmed without DNA. Sample: blood. CDR3 sequence reads: CASSSSTSGGQETQYF.